Shown below are 12 T cell receptor beta chains from a single sample sequenced in a study of shared clonotypes between healthy human individuals. Here immunoSEQ multiplex PCR was the method, and the copy in TCRdb shows in-frame clones only, minus some. The data show millions of clones, around nine tenths seen once. Sequencing was performed on naive CD4+ T cells sorted from blood. The sample's subset: CD45RA+ positively selected. These receptors came from a man between 18 and 29 years old in good health.

The chain carries TRBV5-1 and TRBJ2-7; 11 bases align to TRBD2. Germline loops: CDR1 SGHRS, CDR2 YFSETQ. This CDR3 comprises 16 residues. Unmatched junction bases numbered 4, after V lost 2 bases and J lost 0 bases. CDR3 coding DNA: TGCGCCAGCAGCTTAACGACTAGCGGGATCTCCTACGAGCAGTACTTC. It is translated as CASSLTTSGISYEQYF. Full variable domain (outside the CDR3, taken from reference TRBV5-1 and TRBJ2-7): KAGVTQTPRYLIKTRGQQVTLSCSPISGHRSVSWYQQTPGQGLQFLFEYFSETQRNKGNFPGRFSGRQFSNSRSEMNVSTLELGDSALYLCASSLTTSGISYEQYFGPGTRLTVT.

The genes are TRBV7-3 and TRBJ2-3; TRBD2 aligns across 14 bases. This CDR3 has 18 amino acids. Per the germline V gene, CDR1 is SGHTA and CDR2 is FQGTGA. With 4 bases clipped from V and 2 bases from J, the junction kept 8 bases outside the gene matches. The CDR3 sequence: CASSSHGLAGGPTDTQYF. For the CDR3, the DNA is TGTGCCAGCAGCTCCCATGGACTAGCGGGGGGCCCCACAGATACGCAGTATTTT.

V usage is TRBV5-1 and J usage is TRBJ2-1, with 7 bases aligning to TRBD2. The CDR3 runs 16 residues. The ends lost 0 bases at V and 4 bases at J; junction bases unmatched: 7. The germline gives CDR1 SGHRS, CDR2 YFSETQ. CDR3 DNA: TGCGCCAGCAGCTTGGCCAAGGCTAGCGGTTACAATGAGCAGTTCTTC. This gives the protein CASSLAKASGYNEQFF.

V is TRBV10-3 and J is TRBJ2-1; D is unclear. Trimming removed 0 bases at V and 0 bases at J, with 3 bases between. Per germline, CDR1 ENHRY and CDR2 SYGVKD. The CDR3 length is 14 residues. The CDR3 DNA sequence: TGTGCCATCAGTGAGTCTAGCTCCTACAATGAGCAGTTCTTC. Protein: CAISESSSYNEQFF.

The chain joins TRBV19 to TRBJ1-6; the match to TRBD1 covers 9 bases. V was pared by 9 bases and J by 6 bases, with 9 bases of the junction left unmatched. This CDR3 has 15 amino acids. Germline values: CDR1 LNHDA, CDR2 SQIVND (reference sequence). The CDR3 spells CASQRGQGFNSPLHF. The CDR3, as DNA: TGTGCCAGCCAGAGGGGACAGGGTTTTAATTCACCCCTCCACTTT.

V and J are TRBV19 and TRBJ1-1, with D uncertain. The germline V gene has CDR1 LNHDA and CDR2 SQIVND (reference sequence). Trimming took off 7 bases at V and 2 bases at J, with 17 bases between the two ends. The CDR3 has 15 residues. CDR3 sequence (DNA): TGTGCCAGTAAAACCCCTTCGGTCGGTAACACTGAAGCTTTCTTT. Its translation is CASKTPSVGNTEAFF.

This clone appeared a few times. DNA for the CDR3: TGCGCCAGTACCAGTCCGGGACAGTGTTGTCCCTACGAGCAGTACTTC. Translating it yields CASTSPGQCCPYEQYF. This sequence joins TRBV10-1 and TRBJ2-7, with 7 bases aligning to TRBD1. V shed 9 bases and J 2 bases; nucleotides not matched to a gene: 16. The CDR3 runs to 16 residues. Germline V CDR1 and CDR2: WNHNN, SYGVQD (reference sequence).

The chain links TRBV27 to TRBJ2-1; 15 nucleotides align to TRBD2. CDR3 length: 17 residues. Trimming cost V 5 bases and J 4 bases; bases outside gene matches: 6. Germline V CDR1 and CDR2: MNHEY, SMNVEV (reference sequence). CDR3 residues: CASSGDGLAGGYNEQFF. CDR3 DNA: TGTGCCAGCAGTGGAGATGGACTAGCGGGAGGGTACAATGAGCAGTTCTTC.

With regard to this clone: Other DNA sequences in this sample translate to the same CDR3. This chain joins TRBV9 and TRBJ1-2; no firm D call. CDR1 SGDLS and CDR2 YYNGEE come from the germline V gene. The CDR3 extends over 13 amino acids. V gave up 0 bases and J gave up 0 bases, with 3 bases separating them. CDR3 DNA: TGTGCCAGCAGCGTAGGTTCTAACTATGGCTACACCTTC. Protein sequence: CASSVGSNYGYTF.

The CDR3 DNA sequence: TGTGCCAGCAGCTTGTGGGACAGGGCGTGGGGTGAAAAACTGTTTTTT. This encodes CASSLWDRAWGEKLFF. This chain links TRBV5-6 with TRBJ1-4; 9 positions agree with TRBD1. The germline V gene has CDR1 SGHDT and CDR2 YYEEEE. The V segment lost 1 base and the J segment 7 bases; nucleotides outside the gene matches: 8. The CDR3 loop spans 16 amino acids.

The chain carries TRBV5-8 and TRBJ1-1, with D perhaps TRBD1 (6 bases). The V end was cut by 2 bases, the J end by 1 base, with 9 bases between. CDR3 length: 14 residues. Germline CDR1 reads SGHTS; CDR2 reads YDEGEE. The CDR3 region has the DNA TGTGCCAGCAGCTTCGGACAGAAGAACACTGAAGCTTTCTTT. Protein sequence: CASSFGQKNTEAFF.

This chain joins TRBV5-4 and TRBJ2-7, with 8 bases fitting TRBD1. Trimming at V came to 0 bases and at J to 7 bases, leaving 12 bases not matched to a gene. Per germline, CDR1 SGHNT and CDR2 YYREEE (reference sequence). This CDR3 is built from 16 residues. The CDR3 DNA reads TGTGCCAGCAGCTTGGTGTCGCCAGGGGGCAGGGAGGAGCAGTACTTC. Its translation is CASSLVSPGGREEQYF.